This T cell receptor beta chain is drawn from a study of cytomegalovirus exposure and HLA in healthy donors. The wider study: Per a later analysis, the 666 first-cohort and over 90 validation repertoires shared one platform. Study observations and caveats: Both high specificity and high sensitivity reportedly marked the classifier's diagnosis of cytomegalovirus status. Most observed TCR sequences were rare, whereas some public TCRs were detected in many donors. Later, an analysis found that TCR clusters from the first cohort tended to co-occur in the 90 to 150 validation repertoires.

The CDR3 contains 17 residues. Trimming at V came to 5 bases and at J to 6 bases, leaving 13 bases not matched to a gene. Germline V gene sequence: CDR1 MDHEN, CDR2 SYDVKM. Note on this clone: Antigen unknown.

TCRdb keeps only in-frame clones here, not all; method: immunoSEQ multiplex PCR. The table records about 360,000 clones, about nine tenths of them present only once. The clonotype originates from a young woman in good health and CMV-seronegative. The material sequenced was PBMCs. The rearrangement links TRBV28 to TRBJ1-2; 12 bases agree with TRBD1. DNA of the CDR3: TGTGCCAGCAGTCCTCGATCGGGACAGGGGGCGAGGGATGGCTACACCTTC. This codes for CASSPRSGQGARDGYTF.